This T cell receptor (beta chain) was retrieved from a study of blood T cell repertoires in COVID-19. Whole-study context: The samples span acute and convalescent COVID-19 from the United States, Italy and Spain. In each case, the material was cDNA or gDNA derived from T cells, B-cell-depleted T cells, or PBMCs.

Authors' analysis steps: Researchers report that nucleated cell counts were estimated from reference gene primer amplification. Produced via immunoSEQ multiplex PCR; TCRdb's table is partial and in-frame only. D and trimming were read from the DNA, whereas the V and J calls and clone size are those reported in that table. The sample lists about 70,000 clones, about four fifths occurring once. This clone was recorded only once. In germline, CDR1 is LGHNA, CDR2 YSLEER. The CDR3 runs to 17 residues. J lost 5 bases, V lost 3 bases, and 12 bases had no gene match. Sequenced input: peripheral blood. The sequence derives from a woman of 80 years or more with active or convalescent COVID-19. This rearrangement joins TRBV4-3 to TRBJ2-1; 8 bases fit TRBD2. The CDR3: CASSQTAGLGTNNEQFF. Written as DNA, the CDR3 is TGCGCCAGCAGCCAGACGGCGGGACTAGGAACTAACAATGAGCAGTTCTTC.